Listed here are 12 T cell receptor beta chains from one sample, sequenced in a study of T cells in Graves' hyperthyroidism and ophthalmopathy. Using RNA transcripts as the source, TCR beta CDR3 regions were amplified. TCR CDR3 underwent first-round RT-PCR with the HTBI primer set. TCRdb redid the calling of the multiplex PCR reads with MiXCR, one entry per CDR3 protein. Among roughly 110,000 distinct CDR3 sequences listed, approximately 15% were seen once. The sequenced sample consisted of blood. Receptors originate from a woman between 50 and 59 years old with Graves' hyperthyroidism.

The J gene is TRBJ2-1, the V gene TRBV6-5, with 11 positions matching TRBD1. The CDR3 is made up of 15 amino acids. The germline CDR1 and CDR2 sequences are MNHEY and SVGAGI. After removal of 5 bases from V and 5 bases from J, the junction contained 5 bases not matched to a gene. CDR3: CASSNRDRGNNEQFF. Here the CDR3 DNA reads TGTGCCAGCAGTAACCGGGACAGGGGGAACAATGAGCAGTTCTTC.

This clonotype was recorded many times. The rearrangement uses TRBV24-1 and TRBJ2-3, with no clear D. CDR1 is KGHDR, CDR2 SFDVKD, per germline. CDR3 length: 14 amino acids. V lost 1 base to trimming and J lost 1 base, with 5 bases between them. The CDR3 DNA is TGTGCCACCAGTGATTTAAAGGGCACAGATACGCAGTATTTT. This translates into CATSDLKGTDTQYF.

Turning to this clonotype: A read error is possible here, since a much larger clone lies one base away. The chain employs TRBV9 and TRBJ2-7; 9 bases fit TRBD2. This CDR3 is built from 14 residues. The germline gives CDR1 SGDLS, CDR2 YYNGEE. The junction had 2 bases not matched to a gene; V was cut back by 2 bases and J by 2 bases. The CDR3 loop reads CASSVASGTYEQYV. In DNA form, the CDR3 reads TGTGCCAGCAGCGTGGCTAGCGGGACCTACGAGCAGTACGTC.

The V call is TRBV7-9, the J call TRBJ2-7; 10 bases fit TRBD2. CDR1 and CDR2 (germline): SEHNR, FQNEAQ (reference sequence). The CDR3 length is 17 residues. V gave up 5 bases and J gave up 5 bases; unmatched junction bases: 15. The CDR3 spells CASSRSGAGGPRNEQYF. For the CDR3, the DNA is TGTGCCAGCAGCCGGTCGGGAGCGGGAGGGCCGAGAAACGAGCAGTACTTC.

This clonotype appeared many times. This CDR3 reads CASSAVFYGYTF. The CDR3 coding sequence is TGTGCCAGCAGCGCCGTGTTCTATGGCTACACCTTC. This rearrangement joins TRBV12-3 or TRBV12-4 to TRBJ1-2; D is unresolved. V was trimmed by 6 bases and J by 4 bases, leaving 9 bases between them. The CDR3 has 12 amino acids.

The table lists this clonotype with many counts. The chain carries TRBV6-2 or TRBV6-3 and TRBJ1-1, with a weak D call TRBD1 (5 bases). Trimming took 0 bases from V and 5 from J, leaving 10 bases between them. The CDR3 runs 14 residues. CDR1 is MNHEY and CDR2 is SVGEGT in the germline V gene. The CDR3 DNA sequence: TGTGCCAGCAGTTACTCGGGGGGTTGGACTGAAGCTTTCTTT. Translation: CASSYSGGWTEAFF.

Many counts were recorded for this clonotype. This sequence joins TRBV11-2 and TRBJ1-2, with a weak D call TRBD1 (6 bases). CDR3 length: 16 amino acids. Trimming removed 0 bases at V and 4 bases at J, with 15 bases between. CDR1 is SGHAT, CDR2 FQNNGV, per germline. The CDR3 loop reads CASSLDRIQGGYGYTF. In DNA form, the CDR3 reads TGTGCCAGCAGCTTAGATCGTATACAGGGAGGCTATGGCTACACCTTC.

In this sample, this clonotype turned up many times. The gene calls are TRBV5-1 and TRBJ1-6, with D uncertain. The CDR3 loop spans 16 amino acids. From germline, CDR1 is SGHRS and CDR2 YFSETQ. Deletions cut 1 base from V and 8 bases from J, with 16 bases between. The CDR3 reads CASSLMAGDKDSPLHF. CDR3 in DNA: TGCGCCAGCAGCTTGATGGCGGGAGACAAGGATTCACCCCTCCACTTT.

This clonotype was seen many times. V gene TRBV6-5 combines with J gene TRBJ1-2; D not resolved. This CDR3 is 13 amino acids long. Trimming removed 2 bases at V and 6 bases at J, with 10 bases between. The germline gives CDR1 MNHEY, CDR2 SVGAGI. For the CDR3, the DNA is TGTGCCAGCAGTTACGGGGAGGCGCATGGCTACACCTTC. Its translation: CASSYGEAHGYTF.

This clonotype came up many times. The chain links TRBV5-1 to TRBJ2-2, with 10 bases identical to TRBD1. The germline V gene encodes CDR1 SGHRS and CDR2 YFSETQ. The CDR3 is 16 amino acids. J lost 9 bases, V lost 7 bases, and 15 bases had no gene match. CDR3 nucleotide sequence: TGCGCCAGCCGGAAGACTGCCGGGACAGGGGACAGGGAGCTGTTTTTT. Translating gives CASRKTAGTGDRELFF. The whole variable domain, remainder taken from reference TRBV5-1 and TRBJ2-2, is KAGVTQTPRYLIKTRGQQVTLSCSPISGHRSVSWYQQTPGQGLQFLFEYFSETQRNKGNFPGRFSGRQFSNSRSEMNVSTLELGDSALYLCASRKTAGTGDRELFFGEGSRLTVL.

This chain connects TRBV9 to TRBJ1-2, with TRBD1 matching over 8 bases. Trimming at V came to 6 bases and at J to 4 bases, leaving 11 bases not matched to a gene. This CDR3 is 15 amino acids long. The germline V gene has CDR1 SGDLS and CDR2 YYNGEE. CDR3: CASTLRSGTGYGYTF. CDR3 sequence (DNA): TGTGCCAGCACCCTTCGGTCTGGGACAGGCTATGGCTACACCTTC.

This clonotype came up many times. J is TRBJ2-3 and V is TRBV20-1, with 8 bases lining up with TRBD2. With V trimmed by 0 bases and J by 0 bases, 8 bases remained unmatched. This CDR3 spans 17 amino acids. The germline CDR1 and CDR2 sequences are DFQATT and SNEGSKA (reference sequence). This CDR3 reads CSARDPAGDPSTDTQYF. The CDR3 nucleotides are TGCAGTGCTAGAGATCCAGCGGGAGACCCAAGCACAGATACGCAGTATTTT.